The T cell receptor beta chain under discussion was sequenced for a study of shared clonotypes between healthy human individuals. Study-level results: Researchers found naive subsets generally carried larger estimated richness than memory subsets. The low donor count limited represented genetic and exposure-history diversity.

Comment on this clone: What it binds is unknown.

The CDR3 runs to 16 residues. CDR1 is SGHRS, CDR2 YFSETQ, per germline. Trimming removed 2 bases at V and 3 bases at J, with 18 bases between. Per sorted-subset replicate PCR, input was 150 to 250 ng DNA, representing roughly 29,000 T cell genomes. In the authors' methods: With immunoSEQ giving junction-only sequences and no quality scores, filtering differed. Some clones are missing from TCRdb's copy, which holds only in-frame ones; the method was immunoSEQ multiplex PCR. For V, J and clone size, that table is used; D and trimming come from the DNA. The table records over 150,000 clones, about 66% of them present only once.

Input material: memory CD4+ T cells sorted from blood. The sample's subset: CD45RA-negative fraction. V and J are TRBV5-1 and TRBJ2-7, with D perhaps TRBD1 or TRBD2 (5 bases each). The receptor comes from a man aged 30 to 45 in good health. The CDR3 DNA is TGCGCCAGCAGCTTACAGGCCTCGGGGTCAGACTACGAGCAGTACTTC. Protein product: CASSLQASGSDYEQYF. Together with reference TRBV5-1 and TRBJ2-7, the CDR3 gives the full variable domain: KAGVTQTPRYLIKTRGQQVTLSCSPISGHRSVSWYQQTPGQGLQFLFEYFSETQRNKGNFPGRFSGRQFSNSRSEMNVSTLELGDSALYLCASSLQASGSDYEQYFGPGTRLTVT.